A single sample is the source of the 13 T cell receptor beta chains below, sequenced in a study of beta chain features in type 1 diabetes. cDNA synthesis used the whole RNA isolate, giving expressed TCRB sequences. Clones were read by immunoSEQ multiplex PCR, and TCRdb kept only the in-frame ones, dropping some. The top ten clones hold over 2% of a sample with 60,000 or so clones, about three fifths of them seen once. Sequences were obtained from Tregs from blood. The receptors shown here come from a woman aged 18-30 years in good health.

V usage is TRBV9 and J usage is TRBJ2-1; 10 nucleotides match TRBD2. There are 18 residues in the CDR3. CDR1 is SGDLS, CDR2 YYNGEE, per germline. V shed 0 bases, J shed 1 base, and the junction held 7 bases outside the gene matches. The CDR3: CASSVEDSGGFSYNEQFF. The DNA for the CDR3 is TGTGCCAGCAGCGTAGAAGATAGCGGGGGGTTTTCCTACAATGAGCAGTTCTTC.

CDR3 in amino acids: CASRPTGYSTDTQYF. The CDR3 coding sequence is TGTGCCAGCAGACCCACAGGGTATAGTACGGATACGCAGTATTTT. The gene calls are TRBV7-2 and TRBJ2-3, with a weak D call TRBD1 (6 bases). The germline V gene encodes CDR1 SGHTA and CDR2 FQGNSA. This CDR3 is built from 15 residues. With 6 bases removed from V and 6 bases from J, the gap between germline ends came to 19 bases. The full variable domain, with the rest looked up from reference TRBV7-2 and TRBJ2-3, is GAGVSQSPSNKVTEKGKDVELRCDPISGHTALYWYRQSLGQGLEFLIYFQGNSAPDKSGLPSDRFSAERTGGSVSTLTIQRTQQEDSAVYLCASRPTGYSTDTQYFGPGTRLTVL.

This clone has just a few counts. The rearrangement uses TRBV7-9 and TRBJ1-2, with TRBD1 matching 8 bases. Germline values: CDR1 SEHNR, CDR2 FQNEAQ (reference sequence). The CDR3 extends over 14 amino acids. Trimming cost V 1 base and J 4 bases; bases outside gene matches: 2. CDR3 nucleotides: TGTGCCAGCAGCTTAGGACAGGGGTCCTATGGCTACACCTTC. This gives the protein CASSLGQGSYGYTF.

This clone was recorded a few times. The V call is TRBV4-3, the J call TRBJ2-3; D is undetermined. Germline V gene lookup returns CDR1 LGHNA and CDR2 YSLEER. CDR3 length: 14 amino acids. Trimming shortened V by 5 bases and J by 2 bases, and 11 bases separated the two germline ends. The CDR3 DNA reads TGCGCCAGCAGCGTGGGCAGCTTCACAGATACGCAGTATTTT. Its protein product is CASSVGSFTDTQYF.

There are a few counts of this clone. For the CDR3, the DNA is TGTGCTAGTGGCCCGAGGGCTTTCTTT. This encodes CASGPRAFF. V usage is TRBV12-5 and J usage is TRBJ1-1; D remains unclear. Germline V gene data show CDR1 as LGHNT and CDR2 as FRNRAP. This CDR3 is 9 amino acids long. Between the trimmed V and J ends, which lost 6 bases and 11 bases, there was a span of 7 bases.

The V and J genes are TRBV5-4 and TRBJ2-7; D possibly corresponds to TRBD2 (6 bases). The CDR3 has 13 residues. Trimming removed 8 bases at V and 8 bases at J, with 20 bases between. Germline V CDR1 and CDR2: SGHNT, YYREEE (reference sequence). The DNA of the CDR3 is TGTGCCAGTACGGACAAAGCGGGCGCAAAGCAGTACTTC. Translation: CASTDKAGAKQYF.

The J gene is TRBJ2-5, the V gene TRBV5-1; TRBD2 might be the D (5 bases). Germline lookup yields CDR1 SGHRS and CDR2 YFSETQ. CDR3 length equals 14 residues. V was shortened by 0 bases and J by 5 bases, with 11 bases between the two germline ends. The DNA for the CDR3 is TGCGCCAGCAGCTTGGACTTAGCGCGGGAGACCCAGTACTTC. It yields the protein CASSLDLARETQYF. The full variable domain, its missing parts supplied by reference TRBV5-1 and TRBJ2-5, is KAGVTQTPRYLIKTRGQQVTLSCSPISGHRSVSWYQQTPGQGLQFLFEYFSETQRNKGNFPGRFSGRQFSNSRSEMNVSTLELGDSALYLCASSLDLARETQYFGPGTRLLVL.

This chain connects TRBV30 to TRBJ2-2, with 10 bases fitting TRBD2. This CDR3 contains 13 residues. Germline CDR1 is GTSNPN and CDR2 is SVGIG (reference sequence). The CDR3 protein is CAKGLAPTGELFF. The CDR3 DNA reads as TGTGCGAAGGGACTAGCGCCCACCGGGGAGCTGTTTTTT.

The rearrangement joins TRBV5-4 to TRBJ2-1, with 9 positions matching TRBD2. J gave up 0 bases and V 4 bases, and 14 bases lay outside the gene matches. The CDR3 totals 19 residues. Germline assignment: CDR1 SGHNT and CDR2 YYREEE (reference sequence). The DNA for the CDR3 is TGTGCCAGCAGCCGAGCAACCGGGACTAGCAGAAGCTCCTACAATGAGCAGTTCTTC. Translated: CASSRATGTSRSSYNEQFF.

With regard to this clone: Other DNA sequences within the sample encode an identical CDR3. The CDR3 DNA sequence: TGTGCCAGCAGCCCTCAGGGGGCTAGTTACGAGCAGTACTTC. Its protein is CASSPQGASYEQYF. The chain combines TRBV7-2 with TRBJ2-7, with 8 bases that match TRBD1. Germline values: CDR1 SGHTA, CDR2 FQGNSA. CDR3 length: 14 residues. V lost 5 bases and J lost 4; bases outside the gene matches: 7.

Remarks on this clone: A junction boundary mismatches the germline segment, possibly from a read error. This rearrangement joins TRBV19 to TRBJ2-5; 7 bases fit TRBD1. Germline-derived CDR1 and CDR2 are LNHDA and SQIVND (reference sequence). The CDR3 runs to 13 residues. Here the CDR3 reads CASSTGAQETQYF. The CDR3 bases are TGTGCCAGCAGTACAGGGGCACAAGAGACCCAGTACTTC.

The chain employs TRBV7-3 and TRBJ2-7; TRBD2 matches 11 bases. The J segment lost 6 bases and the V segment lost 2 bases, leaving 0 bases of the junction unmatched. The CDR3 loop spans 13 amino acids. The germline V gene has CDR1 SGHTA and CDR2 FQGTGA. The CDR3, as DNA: TGTGCCAGCAGCTTACTAGCGGGGGGCGAGCAGTACTTC. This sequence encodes CASSLLAGGEQYF.

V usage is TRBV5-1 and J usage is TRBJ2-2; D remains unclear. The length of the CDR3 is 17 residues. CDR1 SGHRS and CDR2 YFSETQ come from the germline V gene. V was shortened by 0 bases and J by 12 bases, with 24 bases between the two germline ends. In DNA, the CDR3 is TGCGCCAGCAGCTTGGTCCCAACCGCGAACACCGGGTTGAAGCTGTTTTTT. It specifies CASSLVPTANTGLKLFF.